This TCR beta chain was identified during a study of blood T cells in healthy people across ages (dated by TCRdb to the mid-2010s). Study-wide context: Template switching captured roughly one uniquely barcoded TCR beta cDNA molecule per two T cells in model experiments. Using deep sequencing normalized with unique cDNA molecular identifiers, the study measured how TCR beta repertoire diversity changes with age. Donors were grouped into four age groups: young (average approximately 16 years), middle-aged (about 38), aged (62) and long-lived (around 80). For two donors (one aged 18 to 29 and one aged 80 or older), the study analyzed two additional independent replicas of 1 million unique cDNA reads from the same blood draw.

Donors were approximately 42 systemically healthy Caucasian individuals from Russia aged roughly 6 to 95 years. Ten milliliters of peripheral blood were drawn from each donor into EDTA-treated Vacutainer tubes. Ficoll-Paque density-gradient centrifugation was used to isolate PBMCs, with at least 6.5 million per sample. Total RNA, at least 6 micrograms per sample, was extracted from PBMCs with Trizol reagent. For every donor, flow cytometry on a PBMC aliquot measured the percentage of naive CD45RAhigh/CD27high T cells. The germline V gene (reference sequence) yields DFQATT for CDR1 and SNEGSKA for CDR2. The CDR3 covers 15 residues, taking in both the cysteine and the phenylalanine. The only DNA kept is the CDR3, 45 bases in frame from the first base. Germline trimming amounts to 5 bases on V and 0 bases on J, with 5 as the count of junction bases outside the gene matches. What the research found in general, with its limitations: Since profiling was done on bulk unsorted PBMCs, naive and antigen-experienced compartments could not be conclusively compared. Because donor CMV infection status was unknown, age-related changes in expanded clonotypes were potentially confounded. The long-lived group showed more naive CD4+ T cells, fewer expanded clones and increased TCR diversity than the aged group, suggesting age selection. Total diversity estimates from one million sequenced T cells were considered lower bounds and underestimates. Observed TCR beta diversity per million T cells fell roughly linearly with age, and a significant reduction was already apparent by age roughly 40. A strong correlation was found between observed TCR beta diversity and the percentage of naive T cells measured by flow cytometry.

This clonotype was observed a handful of times. Its antigen remains unidentified. The input lacks base qualities; no much larger clone sits a single base away. Library construction relied on 5' RACE. The sample was run on an Illumina HiSeq 2500. A second PCR of about 6 to 11 cycles was run with a J-beta primer mix and a sample-barcoded 5' primer. A unique molecular identifier was introduced onto each TCR beta cDNA molecule by a template-switch 5' adaptor carrying 12 random nucleotides. Each sample yielded at least 3 million CDR3-containing paired-end reads. First-strand cDNA synthesis was performed from all RNA using the Mint cDNA synthesis kit, with priming by a TRBC-specific oligonucleotide. After uracil-DNA glycosylase treatment, a first 18-cycle PCR used universal primers M1SS and BC2_uni_R on all cDNA. From the authors' description of their analysis: Normalization of each sample was performed by random selection of 1 million high-quality reads, each carrying a distinct molecular identifier. Reads sharing molecular identifiers were discarded rather than binned into consensus sequences. MiTCR, set to a Q25 quality threshold and the strictest error-elimination algorithm, was used for CDR3 identification, clonotype clustering and error correction. Lower-bound total TCR beta diversity was estimated with a nonparametric unseen species model using Euler transformation. TCRdb applied fastp at Q25 and MiXCR to the public reads, then kept only in-frame beta chains. Each entry merges the rows of one CDR3 protein and shows their most common DNA and genes. For this entry, the V and J calls and clone size follow TCRdb and not the study's own pipeline. Within this sample are around 990,000 distinct CDR3 sequences, with roughly a quarter of them counted one time only. Of the sample, 0.65% to 0.95% falls within the top ten clones.

The same data also went into a second study, on T cells of mothers and their children. Per the second study: Donors were nine systemically healthy Caucasian individuals: three mothers and their six children. cDNA synthesis used all of the extracted RNA, with 1.5 ug of RNA in each 15 ul reaction. In the second PCR, the M1S primer added sample barcodes and 2-4 random nucleotides. More than 8 million TCR beta CDR3 reads were obtained from each mother, and about 3 million reads were obtained from each child. Thymic selection similarly shapes TCR recombination output in related and unrelated pairs, with minor effect from inherited differences. Normalized repertoire overlap was always found to be slightly, but never significantly, higher in related mother-child pairs than in unrelated mother-child pairs. With a sensitivity of about 100 clones per million clonotypes, no persistent microchimeric T cell clones were detected. The study used deep NGS to compare TCR beta repertoires of mothers and children, seeking features distinguishing related mother-child pairs from unrelated individuals. Mothers averaged roughly 40 +/- 4 years of age and children averaged around 10 +/- 4 years. After adapters were ligated using NEBNext reagents, the libraries underwent 100+100 nt paired-end sequencing on an Illumina HiSeq 2000. To avoid cross-contamination, the mother libraries and the child libraries were prepared a month apart and sequenced in separate runs. For each donor, between roughly 500,000 and 2,200,000 distinct TCR beta clonotypes were identified. Naive TCR beta clonotypes were estimated from low-frequency clonotypes matched to each donor's FACS-determined naive share, without sorting.

What was sequenced was blood. The V gene is TRBV20-1 and the J gene is TRBJ2-1; TRBD2 lines up with 9 middle nucleotides. The TCR comes from a girl aged 2-9 years in good health. The CDR3 in this case is CSASPAGGSYNEQFF. The nucleotides are TGCAGTGCTTCCCCAGCGGGAGGCTCCTACAATGAGCAGTTCTTC.